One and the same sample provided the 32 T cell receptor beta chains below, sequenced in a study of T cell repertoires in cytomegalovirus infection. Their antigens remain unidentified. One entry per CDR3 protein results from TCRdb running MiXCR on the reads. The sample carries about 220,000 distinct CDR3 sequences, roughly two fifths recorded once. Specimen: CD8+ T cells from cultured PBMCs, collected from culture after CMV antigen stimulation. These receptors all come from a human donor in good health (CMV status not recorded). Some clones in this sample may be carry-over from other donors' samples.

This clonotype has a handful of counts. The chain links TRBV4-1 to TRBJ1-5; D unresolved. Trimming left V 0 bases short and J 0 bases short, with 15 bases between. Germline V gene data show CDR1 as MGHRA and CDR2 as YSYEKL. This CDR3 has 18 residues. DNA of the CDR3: TGCGCCAGCAGCCAAGATGCCGCCGAACGTTATAGCAATCAGCCCCAGCATTTT. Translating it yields CASSQDAAERYSNQPQHF.

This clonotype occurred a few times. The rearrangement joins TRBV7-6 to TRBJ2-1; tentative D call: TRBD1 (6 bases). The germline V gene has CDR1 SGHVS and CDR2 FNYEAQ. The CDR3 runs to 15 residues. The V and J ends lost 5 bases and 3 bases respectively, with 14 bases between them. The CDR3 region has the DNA TGTGCCAGCAGCCCACGGGACACCAACTACAATGAGCAGTTCTTC. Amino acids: CASSPRDTNYNEQFF.

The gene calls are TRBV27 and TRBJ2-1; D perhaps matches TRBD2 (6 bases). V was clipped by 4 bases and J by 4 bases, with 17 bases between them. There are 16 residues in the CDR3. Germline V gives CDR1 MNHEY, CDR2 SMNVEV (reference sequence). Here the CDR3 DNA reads TGTGCCAGCAGTTGGGACTCCCCGTACGCTTACAATGAGCAGTTCTTC. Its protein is CASSWDSPYAYNEQFF.

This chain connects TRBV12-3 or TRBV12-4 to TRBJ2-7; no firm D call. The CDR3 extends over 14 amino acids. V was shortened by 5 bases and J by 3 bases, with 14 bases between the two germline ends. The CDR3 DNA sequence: TGTGCCAGCAGTGCCCGGGTCAGAGGCTACGAGCAGTACTTC. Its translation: CASSARVRGYEQYF.

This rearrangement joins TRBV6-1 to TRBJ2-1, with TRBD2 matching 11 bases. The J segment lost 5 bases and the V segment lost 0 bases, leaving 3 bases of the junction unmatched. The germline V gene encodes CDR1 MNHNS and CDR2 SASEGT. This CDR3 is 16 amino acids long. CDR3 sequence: CASSEAGTSGNNEQFF. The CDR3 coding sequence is TGTGCCAGCAGTGAAGCCGGGACTAGCGGCAACAATGAGCAGTTCTTC.

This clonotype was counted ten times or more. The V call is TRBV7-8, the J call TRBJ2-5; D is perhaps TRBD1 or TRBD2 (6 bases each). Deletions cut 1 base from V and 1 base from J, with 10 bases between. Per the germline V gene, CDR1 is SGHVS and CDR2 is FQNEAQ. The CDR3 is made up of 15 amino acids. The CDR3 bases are TGTGCCAGCAGCTTAGTGGGGGGCTCCCAAGAGACCCAGTACTTC. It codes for CASSLVGGSQETQYF.

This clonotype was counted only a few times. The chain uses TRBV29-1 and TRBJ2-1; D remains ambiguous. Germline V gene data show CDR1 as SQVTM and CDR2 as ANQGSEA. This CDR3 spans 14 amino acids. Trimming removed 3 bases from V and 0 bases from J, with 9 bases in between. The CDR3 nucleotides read TGCAGCGTTGAGGTCGCGGTCTCCTACAATGAGCAGTTCTTC. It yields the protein CSVEVAVSYNEQFF.

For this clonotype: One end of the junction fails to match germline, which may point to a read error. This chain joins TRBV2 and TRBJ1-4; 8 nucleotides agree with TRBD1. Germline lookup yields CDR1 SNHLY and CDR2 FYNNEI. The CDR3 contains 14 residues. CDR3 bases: TGTGCCAGCAGTGAGTCAGGGGGCGCGGAAATACTGTTTTTT. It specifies CASSESGGAEILFF.

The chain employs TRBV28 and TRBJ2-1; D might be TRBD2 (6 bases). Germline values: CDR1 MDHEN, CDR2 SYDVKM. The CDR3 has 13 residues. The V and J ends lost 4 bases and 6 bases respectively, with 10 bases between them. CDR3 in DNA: TGTGCCAGCAGTTGGGGGGTGCCCAATGAGCAGTTCTTC. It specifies CASSWGVPNEQFF. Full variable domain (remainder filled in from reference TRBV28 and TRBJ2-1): DVKVTQSSRYLVKRTGEKVFLECVQDMDHENMFWYRQDPGLGLRLIYFSYDVKMKEKGDIPEGYSVSREKKERFSLILESASTNQTSMYLCASSWGVPNEQFFGPGTRLTVL.

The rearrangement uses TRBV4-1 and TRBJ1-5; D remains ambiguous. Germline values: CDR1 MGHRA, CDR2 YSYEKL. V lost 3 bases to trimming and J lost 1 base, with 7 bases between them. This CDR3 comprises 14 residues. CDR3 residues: CASSQPGSNQPQHF. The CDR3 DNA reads TGCGCCAGCAGCCAGCCGGGGAGCAATCAGCCCCAGCATTTT.

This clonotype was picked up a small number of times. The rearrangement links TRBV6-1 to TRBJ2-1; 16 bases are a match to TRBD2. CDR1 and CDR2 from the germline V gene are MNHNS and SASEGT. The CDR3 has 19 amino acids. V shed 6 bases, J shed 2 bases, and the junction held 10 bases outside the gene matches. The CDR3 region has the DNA TGTGCCAGCAGACCGGTCCCGGGACTAGCGGGGGGGCCCTACAATGAGCAGTTCTTC. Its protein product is CASRPVPGLAGGPYNEQFF.

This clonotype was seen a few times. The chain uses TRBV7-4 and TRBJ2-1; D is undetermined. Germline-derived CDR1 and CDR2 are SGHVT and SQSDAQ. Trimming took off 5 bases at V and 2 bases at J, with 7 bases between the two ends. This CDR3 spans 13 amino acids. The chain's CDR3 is CASSPLTYNEQFF. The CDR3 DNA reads TGTGCCAGCAGCCCCCTCACCTACAATGAGCAGTTCTTC.

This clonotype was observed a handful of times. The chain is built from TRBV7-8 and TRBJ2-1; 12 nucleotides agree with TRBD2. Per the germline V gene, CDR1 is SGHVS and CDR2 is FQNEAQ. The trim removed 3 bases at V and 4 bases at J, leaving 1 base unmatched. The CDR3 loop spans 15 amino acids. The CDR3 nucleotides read TGTGCCAGCAGCTTTGGGACTAGCGGGTACAATGAGCAGTTCTTC. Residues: CASSFGTSGYNEQFF.

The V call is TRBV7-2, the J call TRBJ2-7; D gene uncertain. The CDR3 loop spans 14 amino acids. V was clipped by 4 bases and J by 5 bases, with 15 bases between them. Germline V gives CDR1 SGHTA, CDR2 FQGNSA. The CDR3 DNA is TGTGCCAGCAGCTGCGACACCCCTGACGACGAGCAGTACTTC. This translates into CASSCDTPDDEQYF.

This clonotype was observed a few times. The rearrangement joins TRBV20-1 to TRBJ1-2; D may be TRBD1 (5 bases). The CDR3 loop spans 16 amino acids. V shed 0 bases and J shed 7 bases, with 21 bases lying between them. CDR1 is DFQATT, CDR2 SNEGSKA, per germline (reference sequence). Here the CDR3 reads CSARDSVRAGRIGYTF. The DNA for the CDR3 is TGCAGTGCTAGAGATAGCGTCCGGGCAGGGAGGATTGGCTACACCTTC.

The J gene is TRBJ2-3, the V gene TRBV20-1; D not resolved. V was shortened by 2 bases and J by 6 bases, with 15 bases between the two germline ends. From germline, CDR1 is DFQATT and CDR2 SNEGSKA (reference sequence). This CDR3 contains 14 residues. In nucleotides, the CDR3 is TGCAGTGCTAGAACGATCCAAACCGGGGATACGCAGTATTTT. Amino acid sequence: CSARTIQTGDTQYF.

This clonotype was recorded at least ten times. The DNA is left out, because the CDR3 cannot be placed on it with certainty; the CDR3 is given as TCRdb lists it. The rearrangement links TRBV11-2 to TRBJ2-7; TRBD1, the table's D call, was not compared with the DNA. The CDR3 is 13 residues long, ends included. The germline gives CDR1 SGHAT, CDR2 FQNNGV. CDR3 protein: CASSFGTGSLRYF.

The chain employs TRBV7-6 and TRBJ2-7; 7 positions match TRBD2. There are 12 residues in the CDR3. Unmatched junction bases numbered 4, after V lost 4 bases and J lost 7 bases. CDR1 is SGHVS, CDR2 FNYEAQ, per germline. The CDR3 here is CASSSTSSEQYF. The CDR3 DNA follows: TGTGCCAGCAGCTCGACTAGCTCGGAGCAGTACTTC.

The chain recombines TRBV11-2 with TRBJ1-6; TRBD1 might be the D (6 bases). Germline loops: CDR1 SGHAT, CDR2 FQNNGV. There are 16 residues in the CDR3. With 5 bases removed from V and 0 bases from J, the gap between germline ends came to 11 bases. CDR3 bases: TGTGCCAGCAGCCACGGACAGTACTCCTATAATTCACCCCTCCACTTT. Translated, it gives CASSHGQYSYNSPLHF.

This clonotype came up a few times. The CDR3 here is CASSTRDSYPQETQYF. CDR3 sequence (DNA): TGTGCCAGCAGCACCAGGGACAGCTACCCACAAGAGACCCAGTACTTC. The chain carries TRBV7-6 and TRBJ2-5; the match to TRBD1 covers 7 bases. Germline lookup yields CDR1 SGHVS and CDR2 FNYEAQ. CDR3 length equals 16 residues. J was trimmed by 2 bases and V by 5 bases; bases with no gene match: 11.

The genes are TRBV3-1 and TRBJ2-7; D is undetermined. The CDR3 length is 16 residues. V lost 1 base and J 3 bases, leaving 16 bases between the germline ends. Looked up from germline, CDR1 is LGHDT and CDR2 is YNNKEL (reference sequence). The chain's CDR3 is CASSQAPLGNDYEQYF. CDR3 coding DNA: TGTGCCAGCAGCCAAGCCCCGTTGGGTAATGACTACGAGCAGTACTTC.

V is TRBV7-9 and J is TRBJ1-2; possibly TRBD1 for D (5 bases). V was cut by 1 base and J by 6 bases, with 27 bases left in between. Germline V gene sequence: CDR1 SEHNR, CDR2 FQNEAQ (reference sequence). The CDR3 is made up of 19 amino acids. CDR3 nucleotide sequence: TGTGCCAGCAGCTTAGGATCTATTCGGCGACGACAGAAAGAGGATGGCTACACCTTC. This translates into CASSLGSIRRRQKEDGYTF.

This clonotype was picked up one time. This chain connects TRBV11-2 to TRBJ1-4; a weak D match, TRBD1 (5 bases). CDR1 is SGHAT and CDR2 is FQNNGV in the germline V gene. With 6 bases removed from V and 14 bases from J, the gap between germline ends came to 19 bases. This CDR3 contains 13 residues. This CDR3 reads CASSDSRRRNLFF. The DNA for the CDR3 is TGTGCCAGCAGTGACAGTAGGAGGAGGAATCTGTTTTTT.

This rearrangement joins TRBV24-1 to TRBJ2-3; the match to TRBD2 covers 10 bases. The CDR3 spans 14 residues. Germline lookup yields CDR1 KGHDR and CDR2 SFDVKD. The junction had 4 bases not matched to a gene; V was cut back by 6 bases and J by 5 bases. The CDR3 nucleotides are TGTGCCACCAGTCTAGCGGGAGACTTAGATACGCAGTATTTT. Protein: CATSLAGDLDTQYF.

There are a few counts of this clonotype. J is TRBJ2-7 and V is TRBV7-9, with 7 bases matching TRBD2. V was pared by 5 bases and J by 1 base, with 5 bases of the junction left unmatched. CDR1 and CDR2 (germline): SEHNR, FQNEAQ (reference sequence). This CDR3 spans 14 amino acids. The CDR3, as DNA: TGTGCCAGCAGCGCGCGGGAGAAATCCTACGAGCAGTACTTC. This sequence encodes CASSAREKSYEQYF.

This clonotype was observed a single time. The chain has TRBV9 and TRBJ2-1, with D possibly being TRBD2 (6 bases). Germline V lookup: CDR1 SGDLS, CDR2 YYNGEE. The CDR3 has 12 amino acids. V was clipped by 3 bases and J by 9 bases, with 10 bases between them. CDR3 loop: CASSALAPEQFF. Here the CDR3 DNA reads TGTGCCAGCAGCGCACTAGCTCCTGAGCAGTTCTTC.

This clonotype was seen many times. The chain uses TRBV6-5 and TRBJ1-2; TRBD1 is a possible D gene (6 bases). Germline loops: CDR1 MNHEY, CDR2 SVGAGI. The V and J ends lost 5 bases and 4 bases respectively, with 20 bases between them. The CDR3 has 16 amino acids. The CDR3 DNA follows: TGTGCCAGCAGTACGGTAGGGGGACACCCTTCCTATGGCTACACCTTC. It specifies CASSTVGGHPSYGYTF.

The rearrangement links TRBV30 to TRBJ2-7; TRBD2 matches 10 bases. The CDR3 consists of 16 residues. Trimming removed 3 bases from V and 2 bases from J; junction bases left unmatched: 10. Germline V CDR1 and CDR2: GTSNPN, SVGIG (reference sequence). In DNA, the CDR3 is TGTGCCTGGAGCGGGATTAGGACTAGCGGTACCTACGAGCAGTACTTC. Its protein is CAWSGIRTSGTYEQYF.

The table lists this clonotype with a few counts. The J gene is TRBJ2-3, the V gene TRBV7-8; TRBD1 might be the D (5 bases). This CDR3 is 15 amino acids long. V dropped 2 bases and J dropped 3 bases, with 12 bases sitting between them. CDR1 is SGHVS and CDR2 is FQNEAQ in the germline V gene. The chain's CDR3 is CASSLIIAGTDTQYF. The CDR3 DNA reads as TGTGCCAGCAGCTTAATAATAGCAGGGACAGATACGCAGTATTTT.

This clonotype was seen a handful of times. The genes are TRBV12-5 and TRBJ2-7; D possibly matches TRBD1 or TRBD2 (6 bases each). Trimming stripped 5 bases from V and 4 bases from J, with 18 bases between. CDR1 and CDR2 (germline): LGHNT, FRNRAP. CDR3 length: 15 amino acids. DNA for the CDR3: TGTGCTAGTGGTCCCGGGGGCTTAATGGGTTACGAGCAGTACTTC. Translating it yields CASGPGGLMGYEQYF.

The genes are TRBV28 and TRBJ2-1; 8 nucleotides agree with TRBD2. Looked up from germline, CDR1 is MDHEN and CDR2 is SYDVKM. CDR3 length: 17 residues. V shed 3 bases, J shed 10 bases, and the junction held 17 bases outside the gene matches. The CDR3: CASSLGSTSAFIKEQFF. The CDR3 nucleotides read TGTGCCAGCAGTTTGGGGTCGACTAGCGCCTTTATAAAAGAGCAGTTCTTC.

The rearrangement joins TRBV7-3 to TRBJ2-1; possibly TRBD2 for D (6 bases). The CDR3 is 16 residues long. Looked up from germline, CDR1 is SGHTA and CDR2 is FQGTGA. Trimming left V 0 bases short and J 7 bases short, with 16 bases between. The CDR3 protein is CASSLTGSGTSNEQFF. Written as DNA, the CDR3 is TGTGCCAGCAGCTTAACGGGTTCCGGGACTTCGAATGAGCAGTTCTTC.